Below are 14 T cell receptor beta chains sequenced from a single sample in a study of blood T cell repertoires in COVID-19. Measured with immunoSEQ multiplex PCR; TCRdb has only the in-frame clones, and not every one. The data show about 260,000 clones, around 92% seen once. Sequencing used peripheral blood. The receptors shown here come from a young adult with COVID-19, enrolled during active disease.

The chain employs TRBV5-4 and TRBJ2-1; 7 nucleotides match TRBD2. Germline CDR1 SGHNT, CDR2 YYREEE (reference sequence). Trimming cost V 4 bases and J 4 bases; bases outside gene matches: 8. CDR3 length equals 15 residues. The CDR3 DNA reads TGTGCCAGCAGCCAGAGCGGGAATTTGTACAATGAGCAGTTCTTC. This gives the protein CASSQSGNLYNEQFF. Drawing the rest from reference TRBV5-4 and TRBJ2-1, the complete variable domain is ETGVTQSPTHLIKTRGQQVTLRCSSQSGHNTVSWYQQALGQGPQFIFQYYREEENGRGNFPPRFSGLQFPNYSSELNVNALELDDSALYLCASSQSGNLYNEQFFGPGTRLTVL.

The chain joins TRBV13 to TRBJ2-3; 8 nucleotides match TRBD1. This CDR3 region has 18 residues. After removal of 4 bases from V and 2 bases from J, the junction contained 14 bases not matched to a gene. From germline, CDR1 is PRHDT and CDR2 FYEKMQ (reference sequence). CDR3 coding DNA: TGTGCCAGCAGCTCCAGGACAGGGTTGGACGCGTACACAGATACGCAGTATTTT. Amino acids: CASSSRTGLDAYTDTQYF.

This clone has a single count. This sequence joins TRBV24-1 and TRBJ2-4; 7 bases line up with TRBD2. Germline trimming cut 7 bases from V and 4 bases from J; bases unmatched to any gene: 3. The CDR3 length is 13 residues. Germline CDR1 and CDR2: KGHDR and SFDVKD. The CDR3: CATSSGLKNIQYF. CDR3 nucleotide sequence: TGTGCCACCAGCTCGGGACTAAAAAACATTCAGTACTTC.

J is TRBJ1-4 and V is TRBV7-9, with 11 nucleotides matching TRBD1. Looked up from germline, CDR1 is SEHNR and CDR2 is FQNEAQ (reference sequence). Losses at the gene ends were 5 bases for V and 5 bases for J; bases not matched to a gene: 1. The CDR3 totals 14 residues. CDR3 in DNA: TGTGCCAGCAGCCGGACAGGGGGCAATGAAAAACTGTTTTTT. It translates to CASSRTGGNEKLFF.

This clone appeared a single time. V and J are TRBV28 and TRBJ2-7; D is perhaps TRBD2 (6 bases). The V gene's germline CDR1 is MDHEN and CDR2 SYDVKM. The V end was cut by 3 bases, the J end by 4 bases, with 13 bases between. CDR3 size: 14 residues. Written as DNA, the CDR3 is TGTGCCAGCAGTTTTACGGGGGTGGGATACGAGCAGTACTTC. Amino acids: CASSFTGVGYEQYF.

The rearrangement joins TRBV12-2 to TRBJ1-4. TRBV12-2 is given as a pseudogene. CDR3 length: 15 amino acids. The CDR3 loop reads CARGQRGNINEKLFF. The CDR3 DNA is TGTGCAAGGGGGCAGCGGGGAAATATTAATGAAAAACTGTTTTTT.

This rearrangement joins TRBV6-5 to TRBJ1-1; D perhaps matches TRBD1 (6 bases). Germline CDR1 MNHEY, CDR2 SVGAGI. V was shortened by 4 bases and J by 4 bases, with 16 bases between the two germline ends. This CDR3 is built from 15 residues. CDR3: CASSSLQGRSTEAFF. As DNA, the CDR3 is TGTGCCAGCAGTTCCCTACAGGGAAGGAGCACTGAAGCTTTCTTT.

This chain joins TRBV5-1 and TRBJ2-1, with D possibly matching TRBD2 (5 bases). The CDR3 loop spans 13 amino acids. With 5 bases removed from V and 6 bases from J, the gap between germline ends came to 12 bases. Germline values: CDR1 SGHRS, CDR2 YFSETQ. Here the CDR3 reads CASRTTAGNEQFF. The CDR3 DNA sequence: TGCGCCAGCAGGACTACGGCTGGCAATGAGCAGTTCTTC.

V and J are TRBV28 and TRBJ2-2; 8 nucleotides line up with TRBD1. V lost 6 bases, J lost 2 bases, and 5 bases stayed unmatched. The CDR3 is made up of 15 amino acids. Germline V gene lookup returns CDR1 MDHEN and CDR2 SYDVKM. The CDR3 region is CASRSTGGNTGELFF. CDR3 nucleotides: TGTGCCAGCAGATCCACAGGGGGAAACACCGGGGAGCTGTTTTTT.

The chain uses TRBV4-1 and TRBJ2-1; 11 bases map to TRBD2. Per germline, CDR1 MGHRA and CDR2 YSYEKL. V was pared by 0 bases and J by 7 bases, with 5 bases of the junction left unmatched. CDR3 length: 16 amino acids. CDR3 in DNA: TGCGCCAGCAGCCAAGAATCACTAGCGGGAGTTAATGAGCAGTTCTTC. Translation gives CASSQESLAGVNEQFF.

The rearrangement links TRBV6-1 to TRBJ2-5; TRBD2 agrees at 7 bases. The CDR3 length is 17 residues. Looked up from germline, CDR1 is MNHNS and CDR2 is SASEGT. J was trimmed by 0 bases and V by 0 bases; bases with no gene match: 7. The CDR3 loop reads CASSEAHLGGYQETQYF. The CDR3 DNA sequence: TGTGCCAGCAGTGAAGCCCACCTGGGGGGGTACCAAGAGACCCAGTACTTC.

The chain carries TRBV6-5 and TRBJ1-2; D is possibly TRBD1 (5 bases). CDR3 length: 13 residues. The V gene lost 4 bases and the J gene lost 14 bases, with 20 bases spanning the gap. Germline CDR1 is MNHEY and CDR2 is SVGAGI. CDR3 sequence reads: CASSFNRDSKKTF. The DNA for the CDR3 is TGTGCCAGCAGTTTCAATCGGGACTCTAAGAAGACCTTC.

This clone turned up a few times. The rearrangement links TRBV30 to TRBJ2-1; perhaps TRBD1 as D (5 bases). Between the trimmed V and J ends, which lost 2 bases and 3 bases, there was a span of 8 bases. CDR3 length: 13 residues. Germline-derived CDR1 and CDR2 are GTSNPN and SVGIG (reference sequence). The CDR3 bases are TGTGCCTGGAGTAGGGGTTTCTACAATGAGCAGTTCTTC. As protein: CAWSRGFYNEQFF.

The chain uses TRBV2 and TRBJ1-2, with 7 bases matching TRBD1. Losses at the gene ends were 5 bases for V and 2 bases for J; bases not matched to a gene: 8. The CDR3 totals 15 residues. From germline, CDR1 is SNHLY and CDR2 FYNNEI. In DNA, the CDR3 is TGTGCCAGCAGTATTTGGACAGGTGAAAACTATGGCTACACCTTC. This translates into CASSIWTGENYGYTF.